The 5 T cell receptor beta chains presented below share a single source sample, sequenced in a study of T cells in Graves' hyperthyroidism and ophthalmopathy. Amplification of TCR beta CDR3 regions was performed using RNA transcripts as template. The TCR CDR3 first-round RT-PCR relied on the HTBI primer set. From the multiplex PCR reads, TCRdb called clonotypes with MiXCR, one entry per CDR3 protein. This table has more than 500,000 distinct CDR3 sequences, around 50% appearing once. The source material was peripheral blood or thyroid tissue (not recorded which). Receptors originate from an adult woman with Graves' disease, either hyperthyroidism or ophthalmopathy (not recorded which).

This chain joins TRBV29-1 and TRBJ2-7, with 7 nucleotides matching TRBD1. Trimming cost V 0 bases and J 2 bases; bases outside gene matches: 7. The CDR3 runs 15 residues. CDR1 is SQVTM and CDR2 is ANQGSEA in the germline V gene. This chain's CDR3 is CSVEDQAGTAYEQYF. The CDR3 nucleotides read TGCAGCGTTGAAGATCAGGCAGGGACAGCCTACGAGCAGTACTTC.

The gene calls are TRBV19 and TRBJ1-1, with D tentatively TRBD1 (6 bases). The CDR3 covers 13 residues. Trimming took 5 bases from V and 6 from J, leaving 13 bases between them. Per the germline V gene, CDR1 is LNHDA and CDR2 is SQIVND (reference sequence). This chain's CDR3 is CASSLQGSAEAFF. Written as DNA, the CDR3 is TGTGCCAGTAGTCTGCAGGGGTCCGCTGAAGCTTTCTTT.

This clonotype was seen a handful of times. The rearrangement links TRBV25-1 to TRBJ1-2, with D maybe TRBD1 (6 bases). Trimming removed 6 bases at V and 6 bases at J, with 11 bases between. From germline, CDR1 is MGHDK and CDR2 SYGVNS. CDR3 length: 12 residues. The CDR3 sequence is CASSEQGNGYTF. As DNA, the CDR3 is TGTGCCAGCAGCGAACAGGGAAATGGCTACACCTTC.

This clonotype was observed a few times. J is TRBJ1-3 and V is TRBV6-5; D gene ambiguous. The CDR3 is 14 residues long. Germline V gene data show CDR1 as MNHEY and CDR2 as SVGAGI. V lost 0 bases and J 3 bases, leaving 6 bases between the germline ends. CDR3: CASSYSVVGNTIYF. CDR3 bases: TGTGCCAGCAGTTACTCGGTTGTTGGAAACACCATATATTTT.

Of note for this clonotype: One end of the junction fails to match germline, which may point to a read error. The chain links TRBV15 to TRBJ1-1; D call uncertain. The germline V gene encodes CDR1 LNHNV and CDR2 YYDKDF (reference sequence). CDR3 length: 13 residues. CDR3 loop: CASSESWDTEAFF. In nucleotides, the CDR3 is TGTGCCTCCAGCGAATCATGGGACACTGAAGCTTTCTTT.